Following are 27 T cell receptor beta chains from one sample sequenced in a study of Ad26.COV2.S vaccination and SARS-CoV-2 variants. Clones were read by immunoSEQ multiplex PCR, and TCRdb kept only the in-frame ones, dropping some. The data contain more than 300,000 clones, about 86% of them singletons. Treatment described: roughly 18 received Ad26.COV2.S at low or high dose, single or two shots; roughly five received placebo; per-sample allocation not given. Sampling took place 63 days after the first vaccine or placebo injection. Source: peripheral blood, taken in a trial of Ad26.COV2.S vaccine versus placebo. Every receptor here comes from a person aged 18-65 years who received the Ad26.COV2.S COVID-19 vaccine or a placebo.

The DNA for the CDR3 is TGCGCCAGCAGCCGAGGACGTACAGATACGCAGTATTTT. Its translation is CASSRGRTDTQYF. V is TRBV4-1 and J is TRBJ2-3, with D unresolved. The CDR3 totals 13 residues. Trimming took off 4 bases at V and 3 bases at J, with 8 bases between the two ends. Germline V gene lookup returns CDR1 MGHRA and CDR2 YSYEKL.

This clone was seen a handful of times. This chain links TRBV11-2 with TRBJ1-2, with D unresolved. CDR3 size: 13 residues. The V gene's germline CDR1 is SGHAT and CDR2 FQNNGV. Trimming cost V 0 bases and J 0 bases, with 2 bases left between them. The CDR3 DNA sequence: TGTGCCAGCAGCTTAGACTCTAACTATGGCTACACCTTC. Protein product: CASSLDSNYGYTF.

This clone was detected a few times. The V call is TRBV7-8, the J call TRBJ1-5, with 9 bases fitting TRBD1. After removal of 7 bases from V and 7 bases from J, the junction contained 11 bases not matched to a gene. From germline, CDR1 is SGHVS and CDR2 FQNEAQ. CDR3 length: 15 residues. CDR3 in DNA: TGTGCCAGCAAAGCTACCGACAGGGGGTTGCAGCCCCAGCATTTT. This sequence encodes CASKATDRGLQPQHF.

The chain has TRBV27 and TRBJ1-2; 12 bases align to TRBD1. The CDR3 loop spans 14 amino acids. V gave up 5 bases and J gave up 8 bases; unmatched junction bases: 6. The germline gives CDR1 MNHEY, CDR2 SMNVEV (reference sequence). DNA of the CDR3: TGTGCCAGCAGTGGGGACAGGGGGCGAAGAGGCTACACCTTC. Translated: CASSGDRGRRGYTF.

The sample holds one count of this clone. The chain joins TRBV19 to TRBJ2-2; no clear D gene. Germline-derived CDR1 and CDR2 are LNHDA and SQIVND (reference sequence). The V end lost 6 bases, the J end lost 1 base, and 3 bases lay between the germline ends. The CDR3 extends over 12 amino acids. CDR3 sequence (DNA): TGTGCCAGTAGGAAGAACACCGGGGAGCTGTTTTTT. Translating gives CASRKNTGELFF. Drawing the rest from reference TRBV19 and TRBJ2-2, the complete variable domain is DGGITQSPKYLFRKEGQNVTLSCEQNLNHDAMYWYRQDPGQGLRLIYYSQIVNDFQKGDIAEGYSVSREKKESFPLTVTSAQKNPTAFYLCASRKNTGELFFGEGSRLTVL.

The V and J genes are TRBV27 and TRBJ2-7, with D uncertain. The V and J ends lost 6 bases and 3 bases respectively, with 12 bases between them. Germline V gene lookup returns CDR1 MNHEY and CDR2 SMNVEV (reference sequence). CDR3 length equals 13 residues. Here the CDR3 reads CASSEQIHYEQYF. The CDR3 DNA sequence: TGTGCCAGCAGCGAACAGATACACTACGAGCAGTACTTC.

The chain links TRBV4-3 to TRBJ1-1; 9 bases map to TRBD1. Germline loops: CDR1 LGHNA, CDR2 YSLEER. The CDR3 runs 15 residues. V lost 0 bases and J lost 11; bases outside the gene matches: 10. CDR3 sequence reads: CASSQDLTGGIRAFF. CDR3 coding DNA: TGCGCCAGCAGCCAAGATTTGACAGGGGGTATCCGGGCTTTCTTT.

The CDR3 is CASTPDYEKLFF. For the CDR3, the DNA is TGTGCCAGCACCCCGGACTATGAAAAACTGTTTTTT. The chain joins TRBV6-5 to TRBJ1-4, with D unclear. Deletions cut 7 bases from V and 6 bases from J, with 9 bases between. Germline lookup yields CDR1 MNHEY and CDR2 SVGAGI. This CDR3 has 12 amino acids.

The rearrangement uses TRBV6-5 and TRBJ2-7, with 8 positions matching TRBD1. Germline V gene lookup returns CDR1 MNHEY and CDR2 SVGAGI. This CDR3 is built from 13 residues. The J segment lost 7 bases and the V segment lost 8 bases, leaving 10 bases of the junction unmatched. CDR3 DNA: TGTGCCAGCCTCCCGCAGGGGGCTCATGAGCAGTACTTC. It codes for CASLPQGAHEQYF.

The chain recombines TRBV4-2 with TRBJ1-1, with no clear D. V shed 1 base and J shed 1 base, with 7 bases lying between them. The CDR3 loop spans 14 amino acids. Looked up from germline, CDR1 is LGHNA and CDR2 is YNFKEQ. CDR3 DNA: TGTGCCAGCAGCCAAGGGGCGAAGAACACTGAAGCTTTCTTT. Amino acids: CASSQGAKNTEAFF.

This chain connects TRBV21-1 to TRBJ2-7; the D call of TRBD1 is as the table states it, not checked on the DNA. TRBV21-1 represents a pseudogene. This CDR3 has 15 amino acids. The CDR3 DNA reads TGTGCCAGCAGCAAACCCGGGACAGGAACTCGCGAGCAGTACTTC. It encodes CASSKPGTGTREQYF.

The chain uses TRBV2 and TRBJ2-1, with 7 positions matching TRBD1. Germline CDR1 reads SNHLY; CDR2 reads FYNNEI. V shed 6 bases and J 15 bases; nucleotides not matched to a gene: 8. This CDR3 contains 11 residues. The CDR3, as DNA: TGTGCCAGCAGGAGGGACAGTATCAGGTTCTTC. Amino acids: CASRRDSIRFF. Drawing the rest from reference TRBV2 and TRBJ2-1, the complete variable domain is EPEVTQTPSHQVTQMGQEVILRCVPISNHLYFYWYRQILGQKVEFLVSFYNNEISEKSEIFDDQFSVERPDGSNFTLKIRSTKLEDSAMYFCASRRDSIRFFGPGTRLTVL.

The chain uses TRBV4-2 and TRBJ1-1; TRBD1 is a possible D gene (6 bases). CDR3 length: 17 amino acids. V lost 5 bases, J lost 0 bases, and 19 bases lay in between. Germline CDR1 is LGHNA and CDR2 is YNFKEQ. The CDR3 is CASSSGGLTGMNTEAFF. CDR3 in DNA: TGTGCCAGCAGCTCGGGGGGGTTGACAGGCATGAACACTGAAGCTTTCTTT.

V and J are TRBV11-3 and TRBJ2-7, with 14 bases identical to TRBD2. The J segment lost 2 bases and the V segment lost 4 bases, leaving 4 bases of the junction unmatched. CDR1 and CDR2 (germline): SGHNT, YENEEA. This CDR3 is built from 16 residues. CDR3 amino acids: CASSSGTSGGPYEQYF. CDR3 coding DNA: TGTGCCAGCAGCTCCGGGACTAGCGGGGGTCCCTACGAGCAGTACTTC.

The V and J genes are TRBV5-1 and TRBJ2-1, with D possibly being TRBD1 or TRBD2 (5 bases each). The CDR3 contains 13 residues. CDR1 is SGHRS and CDR2 is YFSETQ in the germline V gene. V was pared by 5 bases and J by 4 bases, with 10 bases between. CDR3 amino acids: CASSDGTYNEQFF. For the CDR3, the DNA is TGCGCCAGCAGTGACGGGACGTACAATGAGCAGTTCTTC.

The chain carries TRBV7-9 and TRBJ1-1; D gene ambiguous. The CDR3 covers 15 residues. V lost 2 bases, J lost 2 bases, and 12 bases lay in between. The germline CDR1 and CDR2 sequences are SEHNR and FQNEAQ (reference sequence). In DNA, the CDR3 is TGTGCCAGCAGCTTACTCAAGGTTCAAAACACTGAAGCTTTCTTT. The encoded protein is CASSLLKVQNTEAFF.

This chain links TRBV28 with TRBJ1-4; D is uncertain. Looked up from germline, CDR1 is MDHEN and CDR2 is SYDVKM. V shed 8 bases and J shed 13 bases, with 5 bases lying between them. This CDR3 is 8 amino acids long. CDR3 protein: CASGLLFF. DNA of the CDR3: TGTGCCAGCGGCCTACTGTTTTTT.

The chain carries TRBV5-4 and TRBJ2-5; possibly TRBD2 for D (7 bases). CDR3 length: 15 residues. Germline V CDR1 and CDR2: SGHNT, YYREEE (reference sequence). V was pared by 5 bases and J by 1 base, with 15 bases between. The chain's CDR3 is CASSKGGVAQETQYF. The CDR3 DNA reads as TGTGCCAGCAGTAAAGGGGGGGTGGCCCAAGAGACCCAGTACTTC.

V gene TRBV12-2 combines with J gene TRBJ2-1; whether TRBD1, the table's D call, matches the DNA was not checked. TRBV12-2 is shown as a pseudogene. The CDR3 is 19 amino acids. The CDR3 nucleotides read TGTGCAAGTCGCTCTGGACAGGCCCCGCTCCATCCCCCGCTCAATGAGCAGTTCTTC. Translating it yields CASRSGQAPLHPPLNEQFF.

V usage is TRBV12-3 or TRBV12-4 and J usage is TRBJ1-2; tentatively, D is TRBD1 (6 bases). The CDR3 runs to 13 residues. The germline V and J ends were trimmed by 4 bases and 8 bases, with 14 bases remaining between them. CDR3 bases: TGTGCCAGCAGTTCCCTACAGGGAACGGGCTACACCTTC. This sequence encodes CASSSLQGTGYTF.

The V and J genes are TRBV2 and TRBJ1-1; D not resolved. This CDR3 region has 13 residues. Germline V gene lookup returns CDR1 SNHLY and CDR2 FYNNEI. The germline V and J ends were trimmed by 4 bases and 0 bases, with 6 bases remaining between them. CDR3 DNA: TGTGCCAGCAGTGCACAGATGAACACTGAAGCTTTCTTT. Translated: CASSAQMNTEAFF.

This sequence joins TRBV29-1 and TRBJ2-1; maybe TRBD1 (6 bases). The V end was cut by 7 bases, the J end by 7 bases, with 17 bases between. Germline V lookup: CDR1 SQVTM, CDR2 ANQGSEA. The CDR3 is 13 residues long. CDR3 coding DNA: TGCAGCGCGTCAAGCCCCAGGGGTAATGAGCAGTTCTTC. It translates to CSASSPRGNEQFF.

The V gene is TRBV28, the J gene TRBJ1-6; tentatively, D is TRBD1 (6 bases). This CDR3 spans 16 amino acids. Looked up from germline, CDR1 is MDHEN and CDR2 is SYDVKM. Between the trimmed V and J ends, which lost 5 bases and 1 base, there was a span of 12 bases. CDR3 sequence (DNA): TGTGCCAGCAGTACACCACAGGGATCCTATAATTCACCCCTCCACTTT. Translation gives CASSTPQGSYNSPLHF.

The gene calls are TRBV6-4 and TRBJ1-1, with D hard to call. The CDR3 totals 16 residues. Trimming left V 1 base short and J 1 base short, with 13 bases between. CDR1 is MRHNA, CDR2 SNTAGT, per germline. The CDR3: CASSDWAEDRNTEAFF. CDR3 DNA: TGTGCCAGCAGTGACTGGGCAGAAGACCGGAACACTGAAGCTTTCTTT.

The CDR3 DNA follows: TGTGCCAGCAGCGAACTCTCTGGAAACACCATATATTTT. It yields the protein CASSELSGNTIYF. The chain has TRBV7-2 and TRBJ1-3; D not resolved. V lost 5 bases and J lost 0, with 5 bases in between. The CDR3 runs to 13 residues. Looked up from germline, CDR1 is SGHTA and CDR2 is FQGNSA.

This chain connects TRBV11-2 to TRBJ2-7; TRBD2 matches at 12 bases. CDR1 SGHAT and CDR2 FQNNGV come from the germline V gene. The CDR3 length is 15 residues. Germline trimming cut 5 bases from V and 4 bases from J; bases unmatched to any gene: 6. CDR3 region: CASSPRLAGGYEQYF. In nucleotides, the CDR3 is TGTGCCAGCAGCCCTCGGCTAGCGGGAGGGTACGAGCAGTACTTC.

This clone turned up a few times. The chain links TRBV5-6 to TRBJ1-1; D is unresolved. CDR3 length: 14 residues. V was pared by 1 base and J by 0 bases, with 7 bases between. Germline CDR1 SGHDT, CDR2 YYEEEE. For the CDR3, the DNA is TGTGCCAGCAGCTTGCACACGATGAACACTGAAGCTTTCTTT. Translation: CASSLHTMNTEAFF.